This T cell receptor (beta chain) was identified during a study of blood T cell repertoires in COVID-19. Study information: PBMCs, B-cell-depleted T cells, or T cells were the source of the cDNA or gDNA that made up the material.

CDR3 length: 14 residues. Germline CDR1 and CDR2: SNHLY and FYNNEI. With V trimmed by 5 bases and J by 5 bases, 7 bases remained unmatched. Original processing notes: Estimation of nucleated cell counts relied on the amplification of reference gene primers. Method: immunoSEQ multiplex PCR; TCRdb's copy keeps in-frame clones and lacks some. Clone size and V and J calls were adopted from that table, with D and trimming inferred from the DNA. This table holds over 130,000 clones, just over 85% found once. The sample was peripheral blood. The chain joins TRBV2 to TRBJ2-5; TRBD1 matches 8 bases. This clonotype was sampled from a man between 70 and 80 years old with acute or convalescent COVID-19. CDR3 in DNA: TGTGCCAGCAGTCCCCGGACAGGGCACGAGACCCAGTACTTC. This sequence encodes CASSPRTGHETQYF.